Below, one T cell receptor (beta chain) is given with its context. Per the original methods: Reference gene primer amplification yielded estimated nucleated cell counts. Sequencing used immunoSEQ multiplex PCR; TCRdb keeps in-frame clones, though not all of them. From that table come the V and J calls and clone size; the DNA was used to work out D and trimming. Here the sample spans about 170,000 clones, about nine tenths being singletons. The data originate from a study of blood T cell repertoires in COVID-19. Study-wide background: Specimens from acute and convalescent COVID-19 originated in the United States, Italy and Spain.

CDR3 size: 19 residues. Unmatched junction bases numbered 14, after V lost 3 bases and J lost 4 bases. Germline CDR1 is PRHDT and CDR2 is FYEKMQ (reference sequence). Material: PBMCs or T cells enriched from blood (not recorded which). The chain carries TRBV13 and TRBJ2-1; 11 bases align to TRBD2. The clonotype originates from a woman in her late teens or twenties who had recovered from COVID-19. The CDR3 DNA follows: TGTGCCAGCAGCTTTAGAGCCCCCGGGACTAGCGGAAGATACAATGAGCAGTTCTTC. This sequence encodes CASSFRAPGTSGRYNEQFF.